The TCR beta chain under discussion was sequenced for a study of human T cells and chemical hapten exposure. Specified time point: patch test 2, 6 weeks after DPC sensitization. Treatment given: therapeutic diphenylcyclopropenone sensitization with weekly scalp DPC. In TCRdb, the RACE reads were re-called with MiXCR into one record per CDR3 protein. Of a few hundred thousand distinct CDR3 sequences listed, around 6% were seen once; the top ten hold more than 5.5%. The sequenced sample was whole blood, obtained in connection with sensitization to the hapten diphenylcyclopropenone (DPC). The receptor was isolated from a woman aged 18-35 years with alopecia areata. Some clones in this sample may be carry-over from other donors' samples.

This chain's CDR3 is CASSVGGIGELTEAFF. CDR3 in DNA: TGTGCCAGCAGCGTAGGAGGGATTGGGGAGTTGACTGAAGCTTTCTTT. The chain couples TRBV9 to TRBJ1-1; no reliable D call. CDR1 and CDR2 (germline): SGDLS, YYNGEE. V gave up 0 bases and J gave up 5 bases, with 17 bases separating them. The CDR3 runs 16 residues. Supplemented by reference TRBV9 and TRBJ1-1, the full variable domain reads DSGVTQTPKHLITATGQRVTLRCSPRSGDLSVYWYQQSLDQGLQFLIQYYNGEERAKGNILERFSAQQFPDLHSELNLSSLELGDSALYFCASSVGGIGELTEAFFGQGTRLTVV.